This T cell receptor (beta chain) stems from a study of cytomegalovirus exposure and HLA in healthy donors. Points from the study as a whole: Later work showed greater clonal expansion in HLA-associated TCR beta chains than in equally common others. It was assumed in the presence/absence analyses that sequencing depth was roughly uniform across donors. Later analysis identified several of the most significant clusters that appeared linked to common viral pathogens.

This CDR3 has 13 residues. Germline V gene lookup returns CDR1 MGHDK and CDR2 SYGVNS. The germline V and J ends were trimmed by 2 bases and 8 bases, with 12 bases remaining between them. PCR involved 60 Vbeta and 13 Jbeta primers. The method was immunoSEQ multiplex PCR; TCRdb's version includes in-frame clones alone and lacks a portion of them. The sample includes tens of thousands of clones, more than 75% of them seen just once. For this clone: Its antigen is unidentified.

This rearrangement joins TRBV25-1 to TRBJ1-2; D gene unclear. Input material: PBMCs. The TCR sequence derives from a male donor in good health and CMV-seronegative. The chain's CDR3 is CASSERLAAGYTF. The DNA of the CDR3 is TGTGCCAGCAGTGAACGACTCGCGGCAGGCTACACCTTC.